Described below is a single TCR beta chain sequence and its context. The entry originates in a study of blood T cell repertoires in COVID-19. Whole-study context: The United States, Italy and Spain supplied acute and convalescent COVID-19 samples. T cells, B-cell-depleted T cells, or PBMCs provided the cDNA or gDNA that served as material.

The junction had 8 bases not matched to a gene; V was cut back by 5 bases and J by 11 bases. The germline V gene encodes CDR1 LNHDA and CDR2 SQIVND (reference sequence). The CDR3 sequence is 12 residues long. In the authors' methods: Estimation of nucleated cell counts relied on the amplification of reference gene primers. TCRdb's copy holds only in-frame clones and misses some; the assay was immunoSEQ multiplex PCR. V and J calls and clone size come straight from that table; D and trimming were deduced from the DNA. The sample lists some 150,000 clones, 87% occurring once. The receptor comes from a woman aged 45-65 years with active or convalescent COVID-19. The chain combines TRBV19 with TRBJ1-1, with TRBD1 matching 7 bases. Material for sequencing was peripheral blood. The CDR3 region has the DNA TGTGCCAGTAGTGTAAAAACAGGGGCCGCTTTCTTT. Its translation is CASSVKTGAAFF.